These 17 T cell receptor beta chains share one sample of origin, sequenced in a study of T cells after yellow fever vaccination. MiXCR, run by TCRdb on the 5' RACE reads, gives a single entry per CDR3 protein. The sample carries hundreds of thousands of distinct CDR3 sequences, under 14% recorded once. The sequencing here drew on PBMCs, taken on the day of the first yellow fever vaccination. The receptors were gathered from a man younger than 35 who received the YFV17D yellow fever vaccine.

This chain uses TRBV5-6 with TRBJ2-7, with 8 bases fitting TRBD1. The germline V gene has CDR1 SGHDT and CDR2 YYEEEE. With 0 bases clipped from V and 3 bases from J, the junction kept 8 bases outside the gene matches. The CDR3 runs to 16 residues. The CDR3: CASSLDDGGTGYEQYF. CDR3 in DNA: TGTGCCAGCAGCTTGGACGATGGAGGGACAGGCTACGAGCAGTACTTC.

The chain is built from TRBV18 and TRBJ1-6; a possible D gene is TRBD1 (6 bases). In germline, CDR1 is KGHSH, CDR2 LQKENI. Trimming shortened V by 6 bases and J by 10 bases, and 19 bases separated the two germline ends. The CDR3 totals 15 residues. Written as DNA, the CDR3 is TGTGCCAGCTCCCTCGGAGGGGACACAAGATCACCCCTCCACTTT. Protein product: CASSLGGDTRSPLHF.

This clonotype came up a few times. The V gene is TRBV5-6, the J gene TRBJ2-1; TRBD2 might be the D (5 bases). Trimming cost V 0 bases and J 10 bases, with 8 bases left between them. The CDR3 contains 12 residues. CDR1 and CDR2 (germline): SGHDT, YYEEEE. Here the CDR3 reads CASSLGVAEQFF. For the CDR3, the DNA is TGTGCCAGCAGCTTGGGAGTAGCGGAGCAGTTCTTC.

This clonotype was detected a few times. The chain couples TRBV7-2 to TRBJ2-3; D call uncertain. The CDR3 length is 12 residues. From germline, CDR1 is SGHTA and CDR2 FQGNSA. Trimming cost V 6 bases and J 6 bases, with 10 bases left between them. The CDR3 region has the DNA TGTGCCAGCAGTTACTATCCGGATACGCAGTATTTT. It yields the protein CASSYYPDTQYF.

There are a few counts of this clonotype. The gene calls are TRBV30 and TRBJ1-2, with 8 bases lining up with TRBD1. Germline V gives CDR1 GTSNPN, CDR2 SVGIG (reference sequence). The CDR3 spans 14 residues. Germline trimming cut 4 bases from V and 8 bases from J; bases unmatched to any gene: 12. In nucleotides, the CDR3 is TGTGCCTGGACCCTTGCGGCTCAGGGGGCCGGCTACACCTTC. It is translated as CAWTLAAQGAGYTF.

The V gene is TRBV9, the J gene TRBJ2-2, with 9 bases that match TRBD2. Germline loops: CDR1 SGDLS, CDR2 YYNGEE. Trimming at V came to 2 bases and at J to 2 bases, leaving 4 bases not matched to a gene. The CDR3 is 16 residues long. The CDR3 here is CASSVTSGRNTGELFF. The CDR3 DNA is TGTGCCAGCAGCGTTACTAGCGGGCGAAACACCGGGGAGCTGTTTTTT.

The rearrangement joins TRBV7-2 to TRBJ2-5; 7 bases are shared with TRBD1. Germline lookup yields CDR1 SGHTA and CDR2 FQGNSA. V lost 1 base, J lost 5 bases, and 4 bases stayed unmatched. The CDR3 extends over 14 amino acids. CDR3 region: CASSLGRGLETQYF. The DNA for the CDR3 is TGTGCCAGCAGCTTAGGCAGGGGGTTGGAGACCCAGTACTTC.

This clonotype was observed a few times. The chain carries TRBV4-1 and TRBJ1-5; D uncertain. The V gene's germline CDR1 is MGHRA and CDR2 YSYEKL. This CDR3 has 15 residues. The germline V and J ends were trimmed by 5 bases and 0 bases, with 11 bases remaining between them. The chain's CDR3 is CASSTWLDSNQPQHF. CDR3 in DNA: TGCGCCAGCAGCACGTGGTTGGATAGCAATCAGCCCCAGCATTTT.

Comment on this clonotype: A clone one base away is much larger, so this may be a read error. This rearrangement joins TRBV4-2 to TRBJ1-1; D is unclear. The CDR3 covers 12 residues. The ends were cut back, 1 base at V and 4 bases at J, with 4 bases in the middle. Germline CDR1 LGHNA, CDR2 YNFKEQ. CDR3 DNA: TGTGCCAGCAGCCAAGGGACCACTGAAGCTTTCTTT. It codes for CASSQGTTEAFF.

This clonotype turned up a few times. The V call is TRBV29-1, the J call TRBJ1-1; tentative D call: TRBD1 (5 bases). The CDR3 consists of 12 residues. The germline gives CDR1 SQVTM, CDR2 ANQGSEA. Trimming shortened V by 4 bases and J by 5 bases, and 11 bases separated the two germline ends. The CDR3 DNA reads TGCAGCGTTGGTGTCGGGGGAACTGAAGCTTTCTTT. Amino acids: CSVGVGGTEAFF.

This sequence joins TRBV10-3 and TRBJ1-2; 7 positions agree with TRBD1. Germline CDR1 is ENHRY and CDR2 is SYGVKD. The CDR3 has 15 residues. The ends lost 0 bases at V and 5 bases at J; junction bases unmatched: 6. Here the CDR3 reads CAISESRDRDYGYTF. The CDR3 DNA sequence: TGTGCCATCAGTGAGTCCCGCGACAGGGATTATGGCTACACCTTC.

The chain links TRBV20-1 to TRBJ2-3; D is unclear. The length of the CDR3 is 14 residues. Germline values: CDR1 DFQATT, CDR2 SNEGSKA (reference sequence). The V and J ends lost 0 bases and 0 bases respectively, with 7 bases between them. This chain's CDR3 is CSARDLVSTDTQYF. CDR3 nucleotides: TGCAGTGCTAGAGATTTGGTCAGCACAGATACGCAGTATTTT.

This clonotype has only a few counts. The CDR3 DNA sequence: TGTGCCAGCAGTGATACTGGGGCGCCGGGCACTGAAGCTTTCTTT. Translated: CASSDTGAPGTEAFF. This chain uses TRBV6-4 with TRBJ1-1; possibly TRBD1 for D (5 bases). CDR3 length: 15 amino acids. Germline lookup yields CDR1 MRHNA and CDR2 SNTAGT. The ends were cut back, 3 bases at V and 4 bases at J, with 15 bases in the middle.

The sample holds a few counts of this clonotype. This chain links TRBV12-3 or TRBV12-4 with TRBJ2-1; the D is unclear. The CDR3 consists of 15 residues. V lost 2 bases and J lost 8, with 16 bases in between. The CDR3 spells CASSLRLVKADEQFF. The CDR3 nucleotides are TGTGCCAGCAGTTTAAGGCTAGTAAAGGCCGATGAGCAGTTCTTC.

This chain links TRBV20-1 with TRBJ2-1; 10 bases agree with TRBD2. With V trimmed by 7 bases and J by 4 bases, 4 bases remained unmatched. Germline values: CDR1 DFQATT, CDR2 SNEGSKA (reference sequence). This CDR3 contains 13 residues. CDR3 residues: CSVPSGGYNEQFF. As DNA, the CDR3 is TGCAGTGTTCCTAGCGGGGGATACAATGAGCAGTTCTTC.

In its sample, this clonotype was seen a few times. The chain couples TRBV6-1 to TRBJ1-1; no firm D call. This CDR3 region has 11 residues. CDR1 and CDR2 (germline): MNHNS, SASEGT. With 5 bases removed from V and 8 bases from J, the gap between germline ends came to 9 bases. CDR3: CASSRLQEAFF. CDR3 DNA: TGTGCCAGCAGTCGGTTGCAGGAAGCTTTCTTT.

The V gene is TRBV3-1, the J gene TRBJ1-2, with 8 bases aligning to TRBD1. The germline gives CDR1 LGHDT, CDR2 YNNKEL (reference sequence). The CDR3 contains 14 residues. With 4 bases clipped from V and 7 bases from J, the junction kept 8 bases outside the gene matches. CDR3 coding DNA: TGTGCCAGCAGCCCCCGGTCAGGGGGCTCTGGCTACACCTTC. It encodes CASSPRSGGSGYTF.